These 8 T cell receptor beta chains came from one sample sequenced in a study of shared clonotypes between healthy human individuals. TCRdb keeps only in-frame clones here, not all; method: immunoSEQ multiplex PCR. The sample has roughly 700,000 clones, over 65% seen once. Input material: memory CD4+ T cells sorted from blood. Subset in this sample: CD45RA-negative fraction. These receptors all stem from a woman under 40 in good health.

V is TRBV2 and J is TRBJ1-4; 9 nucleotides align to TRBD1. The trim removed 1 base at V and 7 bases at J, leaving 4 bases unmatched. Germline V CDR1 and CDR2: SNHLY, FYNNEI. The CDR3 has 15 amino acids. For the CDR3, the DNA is TGTGCCAGCAGTGAAGACGGGACAGGGACTGAAAAACTGTTTTTT. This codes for CASSEDGTGTEKLFF.

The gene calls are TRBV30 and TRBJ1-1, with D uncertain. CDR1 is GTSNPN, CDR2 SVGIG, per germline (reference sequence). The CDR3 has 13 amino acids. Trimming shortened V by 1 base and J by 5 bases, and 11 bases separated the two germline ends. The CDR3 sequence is CAWSAVFQTEAFF. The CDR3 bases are TGTGCCTGGAGTGCAGTCTTTCAAACTGAAGCTTTCTTT.

The CDR3 loop is CASSVTRQGIYEQYF. The CDR3, as DNA: TGTGCCAGCAGCGTTACACGACAGGGGATATACGAGCAGTACTTC. The genes are TRBV7-9 and TRBJ2-7; 8 nucleotides agree with TRBD1. The germline CDR1 and CDR2 sequences are SEHNR and FQNEAQ (reference sequence). With V trimmed by 5 bases and J by 4 bases, 10 bases remained unmatched. CDR3 length: 15 residues.

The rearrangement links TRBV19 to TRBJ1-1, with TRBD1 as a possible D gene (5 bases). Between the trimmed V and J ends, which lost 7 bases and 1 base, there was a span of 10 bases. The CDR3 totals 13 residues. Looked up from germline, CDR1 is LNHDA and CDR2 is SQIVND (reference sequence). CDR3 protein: CASKGQGNTEAFF. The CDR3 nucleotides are TGTGCCAGTAAAGGTCAGGGGAACACTGAAGCTTTCTTT.

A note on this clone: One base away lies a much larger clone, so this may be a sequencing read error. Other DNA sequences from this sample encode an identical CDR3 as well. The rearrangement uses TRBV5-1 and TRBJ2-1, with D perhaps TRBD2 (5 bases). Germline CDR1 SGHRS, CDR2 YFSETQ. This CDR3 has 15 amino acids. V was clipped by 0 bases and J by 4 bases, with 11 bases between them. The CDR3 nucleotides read TGCGCCAGCAGCTTGGCCAGCGGAGCTTACAATGAGCAGTTCTTC. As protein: CASSLASGAYNEQFF.

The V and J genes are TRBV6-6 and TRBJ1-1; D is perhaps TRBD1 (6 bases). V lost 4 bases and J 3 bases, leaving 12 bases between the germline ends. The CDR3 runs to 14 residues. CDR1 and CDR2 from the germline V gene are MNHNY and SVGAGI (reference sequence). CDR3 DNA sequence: TGTGCCAGCAGTTCCGGAGGGGGGTACACTGAAGCTTTCTTT. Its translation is CASSSGGGYTEAFF.

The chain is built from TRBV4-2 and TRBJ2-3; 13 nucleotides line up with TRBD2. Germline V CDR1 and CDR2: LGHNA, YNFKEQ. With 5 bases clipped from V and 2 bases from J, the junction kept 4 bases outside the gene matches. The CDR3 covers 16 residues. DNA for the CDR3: TGTGCCAGCAGCAAGGGACTAGCGGGAACCACAGATACGCAGTATTTT. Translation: CASSKGLAGTTDTQYF.

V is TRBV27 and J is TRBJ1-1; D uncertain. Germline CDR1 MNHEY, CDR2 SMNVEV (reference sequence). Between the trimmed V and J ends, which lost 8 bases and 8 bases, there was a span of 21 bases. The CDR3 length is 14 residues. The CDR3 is CASSRLTQQNEAFF. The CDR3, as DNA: TGTGCCAGCTCCCGCCTAACCCAACAGAACGAAGCTTTCTTT.